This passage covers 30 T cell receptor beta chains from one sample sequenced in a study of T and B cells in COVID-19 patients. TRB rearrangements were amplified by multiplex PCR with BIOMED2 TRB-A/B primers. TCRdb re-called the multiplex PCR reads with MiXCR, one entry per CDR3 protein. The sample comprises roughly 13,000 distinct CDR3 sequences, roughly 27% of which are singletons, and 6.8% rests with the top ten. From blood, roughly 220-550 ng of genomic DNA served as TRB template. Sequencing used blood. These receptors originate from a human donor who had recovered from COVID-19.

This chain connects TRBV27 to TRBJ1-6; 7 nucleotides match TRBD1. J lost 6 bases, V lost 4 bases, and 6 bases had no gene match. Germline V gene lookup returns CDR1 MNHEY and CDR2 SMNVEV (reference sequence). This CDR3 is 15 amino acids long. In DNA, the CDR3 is TGTGCCAGCAGTTCCTTGACAGGGTTTAATTCACCCCTCCACTTT. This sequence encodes CASSSLTGFNSPLHF.

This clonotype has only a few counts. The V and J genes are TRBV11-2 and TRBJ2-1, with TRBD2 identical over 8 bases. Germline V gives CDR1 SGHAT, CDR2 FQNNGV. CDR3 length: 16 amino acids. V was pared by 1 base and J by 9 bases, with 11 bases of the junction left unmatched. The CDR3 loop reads CASSLARTGTRVEQFF. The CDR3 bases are TGTGCCAGCAGCTTAGCGCGGACCGGGACTAGAGTTGAGCAGTTCTTC.

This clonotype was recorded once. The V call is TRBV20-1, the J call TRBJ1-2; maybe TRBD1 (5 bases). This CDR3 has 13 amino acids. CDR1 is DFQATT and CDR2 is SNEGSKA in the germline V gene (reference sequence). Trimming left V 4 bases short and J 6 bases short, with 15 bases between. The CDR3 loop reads CSAKFPGLDGYTF. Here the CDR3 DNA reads TGCAGTGCTAAGTTTCCGGGACTCGATGGCTACACCTTC.

CDR3 sequence (DNA): TGTGCCAGCAGCCAAGTTTTGAGCACAGATACGCAGTATTTT. Translated: CASSQVLSTDTQYF. The chain combines TRBV14 with TRBJ2-3; D unresolved. From germline, CDR1 is SGHDN and CDR2 FVKESK. V was trimmed by 1 base and J by 0 bases, leaving 5 bases between them. The CDR3 consists of 14 residues.

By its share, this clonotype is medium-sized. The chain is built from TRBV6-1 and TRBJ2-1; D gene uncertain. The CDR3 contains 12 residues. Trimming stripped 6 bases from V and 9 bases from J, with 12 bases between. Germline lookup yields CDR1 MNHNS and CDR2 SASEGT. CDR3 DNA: TGTGCCAGCAGGGCTAACTACGGTGAGCAGTTCTTC. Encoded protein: CASRANYGEQFF.

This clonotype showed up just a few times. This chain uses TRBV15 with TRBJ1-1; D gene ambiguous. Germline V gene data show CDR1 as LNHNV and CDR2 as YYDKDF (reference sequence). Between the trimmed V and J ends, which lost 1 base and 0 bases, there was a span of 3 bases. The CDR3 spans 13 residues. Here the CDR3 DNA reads TGTGCCACCAGCAGAGGGCTGAACACTGAAGCTTTCTTT. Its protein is CATSRGLNTEAFF. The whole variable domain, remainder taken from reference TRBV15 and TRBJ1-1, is DAMVIQNPRYQVTQFGKPVTLSCSQTLNHNVMYWYQQKSSQAPKLLFHYYDKDFNNEADTPDNFQSRRPNTSFCFLDIRSPGLGDTAMYLCATSRGLNTEAFFGQGTRLTVV.

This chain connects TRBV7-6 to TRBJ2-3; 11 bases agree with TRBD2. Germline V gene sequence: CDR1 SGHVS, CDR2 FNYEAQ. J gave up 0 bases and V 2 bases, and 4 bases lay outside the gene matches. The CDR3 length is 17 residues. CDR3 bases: TGTGCCAGCAGCTTAAGGGCTAGCGGGAGGAGCACAGATACGCAGTATTTT. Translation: CASSLRASGRSTDTQYF.

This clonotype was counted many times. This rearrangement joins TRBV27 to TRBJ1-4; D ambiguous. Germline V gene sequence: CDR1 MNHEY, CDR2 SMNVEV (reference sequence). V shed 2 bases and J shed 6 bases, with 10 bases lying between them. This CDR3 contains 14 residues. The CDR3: CASSLIGGHEKLFF. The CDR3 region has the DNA TGTGCCAGCAGTTTAATTGGAGGTCATGAAAAACTGTTTTTT.

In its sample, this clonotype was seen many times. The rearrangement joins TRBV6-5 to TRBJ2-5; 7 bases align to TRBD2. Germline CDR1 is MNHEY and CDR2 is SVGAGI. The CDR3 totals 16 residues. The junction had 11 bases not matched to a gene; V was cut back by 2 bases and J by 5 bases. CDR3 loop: CASSYQGGTPGETQYF. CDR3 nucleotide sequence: TGTGCCAGCAGTTACCAGGGAGGGACTCCGGGGGAGACCCAGTACTTC.

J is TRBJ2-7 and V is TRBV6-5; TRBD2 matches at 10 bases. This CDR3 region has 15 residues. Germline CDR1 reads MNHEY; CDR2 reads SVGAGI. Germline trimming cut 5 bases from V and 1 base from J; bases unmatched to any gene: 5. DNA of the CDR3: TGTGCCAGCAGTGCTGCTAGCGGGGGTTCCTACGAGCAGTACTTC. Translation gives CASSAASGGSYEQYF.

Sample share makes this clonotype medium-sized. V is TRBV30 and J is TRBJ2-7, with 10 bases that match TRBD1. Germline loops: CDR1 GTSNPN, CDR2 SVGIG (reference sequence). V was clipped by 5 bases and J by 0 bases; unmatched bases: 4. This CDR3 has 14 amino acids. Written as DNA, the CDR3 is TGTGCCTGGGGTGACAGGGGGCTCTCCTACGAGCAGTACTTC. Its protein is CAWGDRGLSYEQYF.

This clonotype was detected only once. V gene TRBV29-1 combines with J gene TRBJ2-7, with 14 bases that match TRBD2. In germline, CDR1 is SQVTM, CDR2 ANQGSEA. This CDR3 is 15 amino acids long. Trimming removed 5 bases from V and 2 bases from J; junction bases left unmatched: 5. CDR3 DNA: TGCAGCGTTAGGGGACTAGCGGGGGCCACCTACGAGCAGTACTTC. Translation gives CSVRGLAGATYEQYF.

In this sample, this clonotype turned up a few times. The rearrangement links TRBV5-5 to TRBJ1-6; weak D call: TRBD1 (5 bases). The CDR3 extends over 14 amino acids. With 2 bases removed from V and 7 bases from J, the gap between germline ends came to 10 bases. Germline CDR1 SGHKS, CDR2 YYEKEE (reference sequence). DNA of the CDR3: TGTGCCAGCAGCTTAATAGGGGACAATTCACCCCTCCACTTT. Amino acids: CASSLIGDNSPLHF.

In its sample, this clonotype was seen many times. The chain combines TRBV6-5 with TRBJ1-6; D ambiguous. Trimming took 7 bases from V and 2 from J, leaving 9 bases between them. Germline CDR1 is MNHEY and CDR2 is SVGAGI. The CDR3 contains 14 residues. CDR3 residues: CASTLQPYNSPLHF. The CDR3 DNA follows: TGTGCCAGCACCCTACAGCCCTATAATTCACCCCTCCACTTT.

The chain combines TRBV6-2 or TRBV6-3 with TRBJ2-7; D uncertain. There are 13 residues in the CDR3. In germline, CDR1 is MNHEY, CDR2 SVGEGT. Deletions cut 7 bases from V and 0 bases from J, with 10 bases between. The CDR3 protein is CASTQGSSYEQYF. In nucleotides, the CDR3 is TGTGCCAGCACCCAAGGGTCCTCCTACGAGCAGTACTTC.

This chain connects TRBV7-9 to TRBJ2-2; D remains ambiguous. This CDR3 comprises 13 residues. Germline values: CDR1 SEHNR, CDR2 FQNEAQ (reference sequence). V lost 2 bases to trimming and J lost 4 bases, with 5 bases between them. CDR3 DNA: TGTGCCAGCAGCTTACTAGGCACCGGGGAGCTGTTTTTT. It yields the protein CASSLLGTGELFF.

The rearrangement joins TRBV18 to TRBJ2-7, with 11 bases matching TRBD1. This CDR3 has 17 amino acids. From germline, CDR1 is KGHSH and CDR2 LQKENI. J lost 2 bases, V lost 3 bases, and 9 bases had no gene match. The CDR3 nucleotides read TGTGCCAGCTCACCGTCACGTGGGGGACAGGGGGCCTACGAGCAGTACTTC. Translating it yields CASSPSRGGQGAYEQYF. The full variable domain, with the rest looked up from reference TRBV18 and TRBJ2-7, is NAGVMQNPRHLVRRRGQEARLRCSPMKGHSHVYWYRQLPEEGLKFMVYLQKENIIDESGMPKERFSAEFPKEGPSILRIQQVVRGDSAAYFCASSPSRGGQGAYEQYFGPGTRLTVT.

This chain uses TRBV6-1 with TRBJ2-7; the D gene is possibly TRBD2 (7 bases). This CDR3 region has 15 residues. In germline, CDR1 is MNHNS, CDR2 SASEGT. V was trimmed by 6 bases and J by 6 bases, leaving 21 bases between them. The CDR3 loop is CASRGGQGKVFEQYF. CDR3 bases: TGTGCCAGCAGGGGGGGGCAGGGAAAAGTGTTCGAGCAGTACTTC.

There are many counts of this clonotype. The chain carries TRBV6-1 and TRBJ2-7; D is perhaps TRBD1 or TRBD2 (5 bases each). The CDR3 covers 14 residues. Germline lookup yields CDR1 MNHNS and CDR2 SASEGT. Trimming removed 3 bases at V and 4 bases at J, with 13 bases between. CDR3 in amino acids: CASSDPGLAYEQYF. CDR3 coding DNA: TGTGCCAGCAGTGATCCAGGGTTAGCGTACGAGCAGTACTTC.

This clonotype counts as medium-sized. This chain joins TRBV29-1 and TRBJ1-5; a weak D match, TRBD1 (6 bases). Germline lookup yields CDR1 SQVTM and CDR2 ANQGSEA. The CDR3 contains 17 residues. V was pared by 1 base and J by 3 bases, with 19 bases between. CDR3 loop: CSVEGLDSPSFNQPQHF. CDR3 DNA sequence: TGCAGCGTTGAAGGTTTGGACAGTCCGTCTTTCAATCAGCCCCAGCATTTT.

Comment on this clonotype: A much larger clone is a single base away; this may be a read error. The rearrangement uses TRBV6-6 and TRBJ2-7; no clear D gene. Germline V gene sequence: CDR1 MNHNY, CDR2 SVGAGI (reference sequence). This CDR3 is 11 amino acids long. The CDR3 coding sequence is TGTGCCAGCAGCCACGCCTACGAGCAGGACTTC. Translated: CASSHAYEQDF.

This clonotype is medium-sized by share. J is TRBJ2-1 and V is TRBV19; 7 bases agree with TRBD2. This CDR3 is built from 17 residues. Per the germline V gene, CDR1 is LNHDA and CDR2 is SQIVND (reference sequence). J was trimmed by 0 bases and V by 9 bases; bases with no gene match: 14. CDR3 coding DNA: TGTGCCAGCCGCTGGGCCTTAGCGGGCAGCTCCTACAATGAGCAGTTCTTC. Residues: CASRWALAGSSYNEQFF.

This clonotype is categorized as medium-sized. CDR3 in amino acids: CASSYGQPPEQYF. CDR3 coding DNA: TGTGCCAGCAGTTACGGACAGCCTCCCGAGCAGTACTTC. V usage is TRBV6-5 and J usage is TRBJ2-7; perhaps TRBD1 as D (6 bases). The CDR3 contains 13 residues. Germline assignment: CDR1 MNHEY and CDR2 SVGAGI. Trimming removed 2 bases at V and 6 bases at J, with 11 bases between.

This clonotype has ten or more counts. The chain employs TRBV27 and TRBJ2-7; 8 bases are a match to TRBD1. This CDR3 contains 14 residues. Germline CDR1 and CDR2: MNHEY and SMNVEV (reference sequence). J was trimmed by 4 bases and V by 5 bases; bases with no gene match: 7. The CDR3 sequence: CASSPRGLGYEQYF. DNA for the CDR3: TGTGCCAGCAGTCCCAGGGGGCTAGGATACGAGCAGTACTTC.

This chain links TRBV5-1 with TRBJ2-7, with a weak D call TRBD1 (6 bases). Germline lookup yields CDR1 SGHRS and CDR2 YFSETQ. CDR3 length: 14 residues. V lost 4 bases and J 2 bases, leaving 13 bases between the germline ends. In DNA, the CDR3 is TGCGCCAGCAGCGGGCGGACAGTACCCTACGAGCAGTACTTC. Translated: CASSGRTVPYEQYF. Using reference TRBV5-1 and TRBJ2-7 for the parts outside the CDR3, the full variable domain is KAGVTQTPRYLIKTRGQQVTLSCSPISGHRSVSWYQQTPGQGLQFLFEYFSETQRNKGNFPGRFSGRQFSNSRSEMNVSTLELGDSALYLCASSGRTVPYEQYFGPGTRLTVT.

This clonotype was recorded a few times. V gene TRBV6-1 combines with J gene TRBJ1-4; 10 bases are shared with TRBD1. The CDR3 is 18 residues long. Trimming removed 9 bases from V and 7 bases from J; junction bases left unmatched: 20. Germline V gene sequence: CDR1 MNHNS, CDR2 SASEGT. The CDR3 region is CARRDRGRGPFVSEKLFF. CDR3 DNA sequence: TGTGCCAGAAGAGACAGGGGGCGAGGACCCTTTGTTAGTGAAAAACTGTTTTTT.

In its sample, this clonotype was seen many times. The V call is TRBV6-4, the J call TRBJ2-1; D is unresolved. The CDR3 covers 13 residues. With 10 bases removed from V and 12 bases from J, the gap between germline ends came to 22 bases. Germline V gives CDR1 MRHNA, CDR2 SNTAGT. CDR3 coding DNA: TGTGCCACCGTCCCGCTCCGTCCCTGGTGGCAGTTCTTC. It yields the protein CATVPLRPWWQFF.

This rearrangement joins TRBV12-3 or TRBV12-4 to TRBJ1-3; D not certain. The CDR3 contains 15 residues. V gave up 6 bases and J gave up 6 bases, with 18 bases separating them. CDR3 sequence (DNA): TGTGCCAGCAGGCCATTACGACAAACCCCAAACACCATATATTTT. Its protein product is CASRPLRQTPNTIYF.

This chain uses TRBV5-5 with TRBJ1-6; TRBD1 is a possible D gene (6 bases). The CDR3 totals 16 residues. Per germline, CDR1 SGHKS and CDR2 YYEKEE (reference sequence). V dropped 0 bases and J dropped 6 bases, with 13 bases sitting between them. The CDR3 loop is CASSLGGQSSNSPLHF. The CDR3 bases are TGTGCCAGCAGCTTGGGAGGACAGAGCAGTAATTCACCCCTCCACTTT.

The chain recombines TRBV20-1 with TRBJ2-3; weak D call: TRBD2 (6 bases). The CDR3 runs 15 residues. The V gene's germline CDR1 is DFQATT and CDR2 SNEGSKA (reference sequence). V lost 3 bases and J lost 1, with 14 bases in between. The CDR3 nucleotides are TGCAGTGCTAGTAACCGGGAGTGGGGCACAGATACGCAGTATTTT. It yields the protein CSASNREWGTDTQYF.